Ten or more counts support the clone carrying this T cell receptor (beta chain). The data belong to a study of T cells in Graves' hyperthyroidism and ophthalmopathy. CDR3 size: 16 residues. Trimming removed 2 bases at V and 3 bases at J, with 17 bases between. Germline V lookup: CDR1 SGHRS, CDR2 YFSETQ. The source material, RNA transcripts, was used to amplify TCR beta CDR3 regions. A set of HTBI primers served as the primers for a first-round RT-PCR of the TCR CDR3. Using its own MiXCR run on the multiplex PCR reads, TCRdb lists one record per CDR3 protein. The table lists 350,000 or so distinct CDR3 sequences, roughly 20% of them singletons.

The genes are TRBV5-1 and TRBJ1-2, with a tentative D call TRBD1 (6 bases). The sequenced sample was blood. This clonotype was obtained from a woman aged 40 to 49 with Graves' ophthalmopathy. CDR3 sequence (DNA): TGCGCCAGCAGCTTAGGTGAGGGGGGCGCATACTATGGCTACACCTTC. Protein product: CASSLGEGGAYYGYTF.